Following are 31 T cell receptor beta chains from one sample sequenced in a study of control samples from healthy donors and cancer patients. Clones were sequenced by immunoSEQ multiplex PCR, and TCRdb holds only the in-frame ones, with some missing. The sample yields some 160,000 clones, about nine tenths seen once. The sequencing sample was made of blood. The receptors here all came from a man younger than 40 in good health.

V and J are TRBV9 and TRBJ2-5; weak D call: TRBD2 (6 bases). This CDR3 comprises 16 residues. CDR1 SGDLS and CDR2 YYNGEE come from the germline V gene. V was pared by 3 bases and J by 1 base, with 16 bases between. CDR3 in amino acids: CASSATQAGAQETQYF. The CDR3 nucleotides are TGTGCCAGCAGCGCAACCCAAGCGGGTGCCCAAGAGACCCAGTACTTC.

This clone has only one observation. CDR3 bases: TGTGCCAGCAGCGTTGGGGGGTCCGGCTCCTACAATGAGCAGTTCTTC. Encoded protein: CASSVGGSGSYNEQFF. This rearrangement joins TRBV14 to TRBJ2-1, with D possibly TRBD2 on 6 matching bases. Germline V gene data show CDR1 as SGHDN and CDR2 as FVKESK. This CDR3 has 16 amino acids. V gave up 5 bases and J gave up 0 bases, with 14 bases separating them.

Only a few counts were recorded for this clone. This chain joins TRBV6-2 or TRBV6-3 and TRBJ2-2; TRBD2 aligns across 14 bases. This CDR3 is 18 amino acids long. Trimming at V came to 0 bases and at J to 4 bases, leaving 4 bases not matched to a gene. Germline values: CDR1 MNHEY, CDR2 SVGEGT. The CDR3 spells CASSYSTSGGAVTGELFF. The CDR3 DNA reads as TGTGCCAGCAGTTACTCGACTAGCGGGGGGGCGGTCACCGGGGAGCTGTTTTTT.

The chain couples TRBV5-1 to TRBJ1-1; D unclear. The germline V gene encodes CDR1 SGHRS and CDR2 YFSETQ. V dropped 4 bases and J dropped 6 bases, with 13 bases sitting between them. This CDR3 region has 13 residues. In nucleotides, the CDR3 is TGCGCCAGCAGCCTGGTGGCACAATCTGAAGCTTTCTTT. Translated: CASSLVAQSEAFF.

The chain joins TRBV6-5 to TRBJ2-5; D gene uncertain. V dropped 0 bases and J dropped 5 bases, with 13 bases sitting between them. CDR3 length equals 15 residues. Per germline, CDR1 MNHEY and CDR2 SVGAGI. CDR3 sequence (DNA): TGTGCCAGCAGTTACTCCGATCCGACCTGGGAGACCCAGTACTTC. Its protein is CASSYSDPTWETQYF.

The V call is TRBV5-1, the J call TRBJ2-1; 11 bases align to TRBD2. With V trimmed by 4 bases and J by 2 bases, 8 bases remained unmatched. The CDR3 has 17 residues. Germline CDR1 is SGHRS and CDR2 is YFSETQ. CDR3 DNA sequence: TGCGCCAGCAGCAAGGTAATAGCGGGAGGGCCCTACAATGAGCAGTTCTTC. It encodes CASSKVIAGGPYNEQFF.

The genes are TRBV6-6 and TRBJ2-1, with a weak D call TRBD1 (5 bases). Trimming cost V 7 bases and J 3 bases, with 10 bases left between them. Germline assignment: CDR1 MNHNY and CDR2 SVGAGI (reference sequence). CDR3 size: 13 residues. CDR3 residues: CASKVDSYNEQFF. CDR3 bases: TGTGCCAGCAAGGTAGACAGCTACAATGAGCAGTTCTTC.

The chain combines TRBV11-3 with TRBJ2-2; D is uncertain. Trimming left V 3 bases short and J 11 bases short, with 13 bases between. From germline, CDR1 is SGHNT and CDR2 YENEEA. This CDR3 is 13 amino acids long. CDR3 sequence (DNA): TGTGCCAGCAGCTTTAGTCCCCGGCTTGAGCTGTTTTTT. Its protein is CASSFSPRLELFF.

For the CDR3, the DNA is TGTGCCAGCAGCACTAGCGGACTTCGCACAGATACGCAGTATTTT. It is translated as CASSTSGLRTDTQYF. The chain joins TRBV6-2 or TRBV6-3 to TRBJ2-3, with 8 bases aligning to TRBD2. Trimming took 6 bases from V and 1 from J; bases not matched to a gene: 6. The CDR3 sequence is 15 residues long. CDR1 is MNHEY, CDR2 SVGEGT, per germline.

The genes are TRBV10-3 and TRBJ2-7, with TRBD2 identical over 14 bases. CDR3 length: 15 amino acids. Germline V gene lookup returns CDR1 ENHRY and CDR2 SYGVKD. V lost 5 bases, J lost 7 bases, and 7 bases stayed unmatched. CDR3 in DNA: TGTGCCATCAGTTCCGGGACTAGCGGGAGTTGGGAGCAGTACTTC. It translates to CAISSGTSGSWEQYF.

The chain combines TRBV7-9 with TRBJ1-6, with D possibly matching TRBD1 (5 bases). V gave up 0 bases and J gave up 1 base, with 7 bases separating them. Per germline, CDR1 SEHNR and CDR2 FQNEAQ (reference sequence). The CDR3 has 16 amino acids. CDR3 sequence: CASSLAGGSYNSPLHF. Written as DNA, the CDR3 is TGTGCCAGCAGCTTAGCGGGGGGGTCCTATAATTCACCCCTCCACTTT.

Only one count was recorded for this clone. This chain connects TRBV27 to TRBJ2-4; D remains ambiguous. This CDR3 is 15 amino acids long. The V end lost 5 bases, the J end lost 3 bases, and 14 bases lay between the germline ends. In germline, CDR1 is MNHEY, CDR2 SMNVEV (reference sequence). Here the CDR3 reads CASSRIEMGKNIQYF. CDR3 DNA sequence: TGTGCCAGCAGTCGAATAGAAATGGGCAAAAACATTCAGTACTTC.

The chain recombines TRBV7-6 with TRBJ1-1, with a possible D match to TRBD1 (5 bases). Germline CDR1 SGHVS, CDR2 FNYEAQ. The V and J ends lost 1 base and 6 bases respectively, with 15 bases between them. The CDR3 loop spans 15 amino acids. For the CDR3, the DNA is TGTGCCAGCAGCTTAGGATCGGGGGTGGTGGCTGAAGCTTTCTTT. Translated, it gives CASSLGSGVVAEAFF.

The chain couples TRBV12-3 or TRBV12-4 to TRBJ1-1; D is uncertain. The CDR3 loop spans 13 amino acids. V gave up 1 base and J gave up 4 bases, with 7 bases separating them. This CDR3 reads CASSLEGSTEAFF. In nucleotides, the CDR3 is TGTGCCAGCAGTTTAGAGGGAAGCACTGAAGCTTTCTTT.

The genes are TRBV11-3 and TRBJ2-2; D possibly uses TRBD1 or TRBD2 (5 bases each). This CDR3 has 16 residues. CDR1 SGHNT and CDR2 YENEEA come from the germline V gene. Trimming removed 6 bases at V and 1 base at J, with 15 bases between. The CDR3 here is CASRDDWGKNTGELFF. CDR3 DNA: TGTGCCAGCAGAGACGATTGGGGGAAGAACACCGGGGAGCTGTTTTTT. Variable domain in full (rest from reference TRBV11-3 and TRBJ2-2): EAGVVQSPRYKIIEKKQPVAFWCNPISGHNTLYWYLQNLGQGPELLIRYENEEAVDDSQLPKDRFSAERLKGVDSTLKIQPAELGDSAVYLCASRDDWGKNTGELFFGEGSRLTVL.

CDR3: CASTGSSGNTIYF. The CDR3 DNA sequence: TGTGCCAGCACAGGGTCTTCTGGAAACACCATATATTTT. The genes are TRBV3-1 (or the pseudogene TRBV3-2) and TRBJ1-3; D might be TRBD1 (5 bases). The CDR3 sequence is 13 residues long. Per the germline V gene, CDR1 is LGHDT and CDR2 is YNNKEL (reference sequence). The ends were cut back, 7 bases at V and 1 base at J, with 8 bases in the middle.

DNA for the CDR3: TGTGCCAGCAGCCCCCAGTTCCACACCCGGTATACGCAGTATTTT. It encodes CASSPQFHTRYTQYF. The chain carries TRBV27 and TRBJ2-3; D ambiguous. The V gene lost 6 bases and the J gene lost 7 bases, with 20 bases spanning the gap. The CDR3 is 15 amino acids. Germline V CDR1 and CDR2: MNHEY, SMNVEV (reference sequence).

J is TRBJ1-5 and V is TRBV18, with D perhaps matching TRBD1 (6 bases). CDR3 length: 14 residues. The V and J ends lost 3 bases and 5 bases respectively, with 11 bases between them. Germline CDR1 reads KGHSH; CDR2 reads LQKENI. CDR3 protein: CASSPAGADQPQHF. CDR3 in DNA: TGTGCCAGCTCACCGGCAGGGGCTGATCAGCCCCAGCATTTT.

The CDR3 loop reads CASSLDTTEAFF. CDR3 coding DNA: TGTGCCAGCAGCTTAGATACCACTGAAGCTTTCTTT. The rearrangement uses TRBV7-9 and TRBJ1-1; no clear D. Deletions cut 1 base from V and 4 bases from J, with 4 bases between. The CDR3 is made up of 12 amino acids. The V gene's germline CDR1 is SEHNR and CDR2 FQNEAQ (reference sequence).

The rearrangement links TRBV9 to TRBJ2-7, with 15 nucleotides matching TRBD2. With V trimmed by 4 bases and J by 3 bases, 2 bases remained unmatched. This CDR3 has 15 residues. Germline values: CDR1 SGDLS, CDR2 YYNGEE. CDR3 DNA sequence: TGTGCCAGCAGCAAGGGACTAGCGGGGGGCTACGAGCAGTACTTC. This codes for CASSKGLAGGYEQYF.

This clone showed up just once. The germline gene is not matched at one end of the junction; a read error may be the cause. This chain links TRBV2 with TRBJ2-7; tentatively, D is TRBD1 or TRBD2 (5 bases each). This CDR3 spans 14 amino acids. Germline V gene data show CDR1 as SNHLY and CDR2 as FYNNEI. For the CDR3, the DNA is TGTGCCAGCAGTGAAGCGCTAGTCGAAGGGACGAGGGGCTTC. This gives the protein CASSEALVEGTRGF.

This sequence joins TRBV9 and TRBJ1-2; 10 nucleotides match TRBD1. Germline V lookup: CDR1 SGDLS, CDR2 YYNGEE. V shed 4 bases and J 2 bases; nucleotides not matched to a gene: 8. The CDR3 covers 16 residues. This CDR3 reads CASSLQTTGGNYGYTF. CDR3 nucleotides: TGTGCCAGCAGCCTACAAACGACAGGGGGCAACTATGGCTACACCTTC.

A single count supports this clone. This chain connects TRBV24-1 to TRBJ1-2, with D unclear. V lost 2 bases to trimming and J lost 1 base, with 7 bases between them. In germline, CDR1 is KGHDR, CDR2 SFDVKD. The CDR3 spans 14 residues. CDR3 DNA sequence: TGTGCCACCAGTGATTCTTTGGGTAACTATGGCTACACCTTC. This encodes CATSDSLGNYGYTF.

The chain links TRBV4-1 to TRBJ2-7, with TRBD2 identical over 7 bases. Germline V lookup: CDR1 MGHRA, CDR2 YSYEKL. V shed 3 bases, J shed 0 bases, and the junction held 8 bases outside the gene matches. CDR3 size: 16 residues. The CDR3 DNA sequence: TGCGCCAGCAGCCACGCGGGGGTTTCCGTCTCCTACGAGCAGTACTTC. Protein product: CASSHAGVSVSYEQYF.

This chain links TRBV27 with TRBJ2-5, with a weak D call TRBD2 (5 bases). This CDR3 has 18 amino acids. V lost 4 bases to trimming and J lost 7 bases, with 28 bases between them. Germline assignment: CDR1 MNHEY and CDR2 SMNVEV (reference sequence). Written as DNA, the CDR3 is TGTGCCAGCAGTTCTGGTAACGGTCTTGCTAGCCGTCTCGGGACCCAGTACTTC. This gives the protein CASSSGNGLASRLGTQYF.

The chain joins TRBV18 to TRBJ1-2; TRBD1 matches at 8 bases. The CDR3 runs 15 residues. The germline gives CDR1 KGHSH, CDR2 LQKENI. Trimming removed 1 base from V and 3 bases from J; junction bases left unmatched: 4. Here the CDR3 DNA reads TGTGCCAGCTCACCACTTGGACAGGGTCACTATGGCTACACCTTC. Amino acid sequence: CASSPLGQGHYGYTF. Full variable domain (outside the CDR3, taken from reference TRBV18 and TRBJ1-2): NAGVMQNPRHLVRRRGQEARLRCSPMKGHSHVYWYRQLPEEGLKFMVYLQKENIIDESGMPKERFSAEFPKEGPSILRIQQVVRGDSAAYFCASSPLGQGHYGYTFGSGTRLTVV.

The chain links TRBV5-4 to TRBJ1-1; 7 nucleotides match TRBD1. Germline lookup yields CDR1 SGHNT and CDR2 YYREEE (reference sequence). This CDR3 contains 15 residues. V was pared by 4 bases and J by 0 bases, with 6 bases of the junction left unmatched. The CDR3 DNA reads TGTGCCAGCAGCGCGGGACAGTCTATGAACACTGAAGCTTTCTTT. This translates into CASSAGQSMNTEAFF.

The genes are TRBV3-1 (or the pseudogene TRBV3-2) and TRBJ2-6; TRBD1 matches at 10 bases. This CDR3 region has 18 residues. Trimming took 4 bases from V and 0 from J; bases not matched to a gene: 6. The germline V gene has CDR1 LGHDT and CDR2 YNNKEL (reference sequence). The CDR3 DNA follows: TGTGCCAGCAGCCCGGACAGGGGGGAGGCCTCTGGGGCCAACGTCCTGACTTTC. Residues: CASSPDRGEASGANVLTF.

V is TRBV5-5 and J is TRBJ1-4; D ambiguous. The CDR3 extends over 13 amino acids. The germline CDR1 and CDR2 sequences are SGHKS and YYEKEE (reference sequence). V lost 1 base, J lost 3 bases, and 4 bases lay in between. The CDR3 here is CASSLHPNEKLFF. The DNA for the CDR3 is TGTGCCAGCAGCTTGCATCCTAATGAAAAACTGTTTTTT.

V usage is TRBV27 and J usage is TRBJ2-5; 12 positions match TRBD2. The J segment lost 9 bases and the V segment lost 6 bases, leaving 20 bases of the junction unmatched. Germline loops: CDR1 MNHEY, CDR2 SMNVEV (reference sequence). This CDR3 has 18 amino acids. The CDR3 nucleotides read TGTGCCAGCAGCCCGCGGCTAGCGGGGGGGCCTTCCCGGGGAGCCCAGTACTTC. Translated: CASSPRLAGGPSRGAQYF.

The V gene is TRBV3-1 (or the pseudogene TRBV3-2), the J gene TRBJ2-6; 7 bases map to TRBD1. Losses at the gene ends were 9 bases for V and 1 base for J; bases not matched to a gene: 6. This CDR3 is 15 amino acids long. Germline V gives CDR1 LGHDT, CDR2 YNNKEL (reference sequence). CDR3 sequence reads: CASQGVGSGANVLTF. As DNA, the CDR3 is TGTGCCAGTCAGGGGGTGGGGTCTGGGGCCAACGTCCTGACTTTC.